The 4 T cell receptor beta chains below come from one sample, sequenced in a study of regulatory T cells in long-lasting Graves disease. Libraries of TCR beta came from iRepertoire HTBI primers plus Arm-PCR of CDR3 regions. From the multiplex PCR reads, TCRdb called clonotypes with MiXCR, one entry per CDR3 protein. The sample carries approximately 360,000 distinct CDR3 sequences, about 11% recorded once. The time point is: newly diagnosed GD, antithyroid drugs for less than 3 months. PBMC RNA served as the TCR library source. These data also featured in a second study, about T cells in Graves' hyperthyroidism and ophthalmopathy.

This material consisted of peripheral blood mononuclear cells (PBMCs), taken at new diagnosis, from a patient treated with antithyroid drugs. These receptors were taken from a woman under 30 with Graves disease.

This clonotype was counted between two and nine times. A single base separates this from a much larger clone, so it may be a read error. The rearrangement joins TRBV20-1 to TRBJ1-4; D not certain. Trimming shortened V by 5 bases and J by 6 bases, and 16 bases separated the two germline ends. CDR3 length equals 14 residues. Germline CDR1 DFQATT, CDR2 SNEGSKA (reference sequence). The CDR3 is CSAGDGEGDEKLFF. CDR3 nucleotide sequence: TGCAGTGCTGGCGACGGGGAGGGTGATGAAAAACTGTTTTTT.

Comment on this clonotype: Given a much more abundant clone one base away, this may be a read error. The V call is TRBV25-1, the J call TRBJ2-1; no clear D. The CDR3 has 12 amino acids. CDR1 is MGHDK and CDR2 is SYGVNS in the germline V gene. V lost 3 bases, J lost 10 bases, and 10 bases lay in between. The CDR3 DNA reads TGTGCCAGCAGTGATGCCGTCTACGAGCAGTTCTTC. The encoded protein is CASSDAVYEQFF.

At least ten counts were recorded for this clonotype. The chain couples TRBV20-1 to TRBJ2-2, with D possibly TRBD1 on 6 matching bases. Germline CDR1 DFQATT, CDR2 SNEGSKA (reference sequence). This CDR3 is built from 20 residues. Trimming took 0 bases from V and 5 from J, leaving 28 bases between them. The CDR3 nucleotides read TGCAGTGCTAGAGATAGTGTGCCCGACAGGATTAAAGCGTGGACCGGGGAGCTGTTTTTT. Its translation is CSARDSVPDRIKAWTGELFF.

The chain combines TRBV27 with TRBJ2-2, with a weak D call TRBD2 (6 bases). The V gene lost 4 bases and the J gene lost 5 bases, with 11 bases spanning the gap. This CDR3 region has 14 residues. Per germline, CDR1 MNHEY and CDR2 SMNVEV (reference sequence). Written as DNA, the CDR3 is TGTGCCAGCAGTTACGCGCGGGGAACCGGGGAGCTGTTTTTT. Translating gives CASSYARGTGELFF.